This is a list of T cell receptor beta chains from one sample in a study of shared clonotypes between healthy human individuals. Assay used: immunoSEQ multiplex PCR; TCRdb lists only in-frame clones, some missing. There are under 2,500,000 clones in the sample; more than 90% occur only once, and roughly 0.13% lies in the top ten. The specimen sequenced was naive CD4+ T cells sorted from blood. The receptors here all came from a man aged 18 to 29 in good health. Both conserved end residues are part of each CDR3. The D gene is left open where the match is weak. Size tells how often a clone was seen (once, few, many) or the class of an expanded clone, and some rows leave it out.

d_call,cdr3_length,v_call,j_call,clone_size,cdr3_aa,cdr3_nt
-,16,TRBV5-4,TRBJ1-2,-,CASSSPGRGAIYGYTF,TGTGCCAGCAGCTCACCTGGGAGGGGGGCGATCTATGGCTACACCTTC
-,16,TRBV6-6,TRBJ1-5,-,CASSYSIGFSNQPQHF,TGTGCCAGCAGTTACTCGATCGGGTTTAGCAATCAGCCCCAGCATTTT
-,13,TRBV2,TRBJ1-1,-,CASSEEWNTEAFF,TGTGCCAGCAGTGAAGAGTGGAACACTGAAGCTTTCTTT
TRBD2,17,TRBV10-1,TRBJ2-5,-,CASSPGLSGSGGETQYF,TGCGCCAGCAGCCCGGGGCTATCTGGTTCGGGGGGGGAGACCCAGTACTTC
TRBD1,15,TRBV7-9,TRBJ2-5,-,CASSFGTGGQETQYF,TGTGCCAGCAGCTTCGGGACAGGGGGCCAAGAGACCCAGTACTTC
TRBD1,15,TRBV5-1,TRBJ2-7,-,CASSIGTGPSYEQYF,TGCGCCAGCAGCATTGGGACAGGACCTTCCTACGAGCAGTACTTC
TRBD1,15,TRBV6-1,TRBJ2-2,once,CATNPTGGFTGELFF,TGTGCCACCAACCCCACAGGGGGCTTCACCGGGGAGCTGTTTTTT
TRBD1,16,TRBV28,TRBJ2-7,-,CASSLLGTGGRYEQYF,TGTGCCAGCAGTTTATTGGGGACAGGGGGCCGGTACGAGCAGTACTTC
-,13,TRBV5-1,TRBJ2-7,-,CASGRQVGDEQYF,TGCGCCAGCGGCAGGCAGGTCGGGGACGAGCAGTACTTC
-,15,TRBV7-2,TRBJ2-3,-,CASTYGGRRTDTQYF,TGTGCCAGCACCTACGGGGGACGGCGCACAGATACGCAGTATTTT
TRBD2,15,TRBV10-1,TRBJ2-3,-,CASSTDAAGTRPEYF,TGCGCCAGCAGTACCGACGCCGCCGGGACTAGGCCTGAGTATTTT
-,13,TRBV6-1,TRBJ2-7,-,CASSVGLPYEQYF,TGTGCCAGCAGTGTTGGTCTCCCCTACGAGCAGTACTTC
-,16,TRBV29-1,TRBJ1-5,-,CSVVLGGADSNQPQHF,TGCAGCGTTGTCTTGGGGGGCGCCGACAGCAATCAGCCCCAGCATTTT
-,13,TRBV18,TRBJ1-5,-,CASSPMSNQPQHF,TGTGCCAGCTCACCAATGAGCAATCAGCCCCAGCATTTT
TRBD2,16,TRBV6-6,TRBJ2-3,-,CASSWGLAGGADTQYF,TGTGCCAGCAGTTGGGGACTAGCGGGAGGTGCAGATACGCAGTATTTT
TRBD1,13,TRBV15,TRBJ2-5,-,CATRISPGGTQYF,TGTGCCACCAGAATTAGTCCAGGGGGTACCCAGTACTTC
-,16,TRBV7-9,TRBJ2-3,once,CASSPDARQATDTQYF,TGTGCCAGCAGCCCTGATGCTCGACAGGCGACAGATACGCAGTATTTT
-,15,TRBV11-2,TRBJ2-7,-,CASSLGGVASYEQYF,TGTGCCAGCAGCTTAGGGGGGGTCGCCTCCTACGAGCAGTACTTC
-,13,TRBV7-9,TRBJ1-1,-,CASAQGGNTEAFF,TGTGCCAGCGCCCAAGGGGGGAACACTGAAGCTTTCTTT
-,14,TRBV7-2,TRBJ2-4,-,CASSPRTGRDIQYF,TGTGCCAGCAGCCCCCGGACAGGGAGGGACATTCAGTACTTC
TRBD1,16,TRBV5-1,TRBJ1-5,-,CASSLGTGGGNQPQHF,TGCGCCAGCAGCTTGGGGACAGGGGGCGGCAATCAGCCCCAGCATTTT
-,14,TRBV18,TRBJ1-6,-,CASSTSGGNSPLHF,TGTGCCAGCTCCACCAGCGGGGGAAATTCACCCCTCCACTTT
-,15,TRBV19,TRBJ1-6,-,CASSISPIYNSPLHF,TGTGCCAGTAGTATTTCCCCAATCTATAATTCACCCCTCCACTTT
-,14,TRBV5-4,TRBJ2-7,-,CASSLNRENREQYF,TGTGCCAGCAGCTTGAATAGGGAAAATCGCGAGCAGTACTTC
-,14,TRBV6-5,TRBJ2-7,-,CASSPRTEGYEQYF,TGTGCCAGCAGTCCCCGGACAGAGGGCTACGAGCAGTACTTC
-,14,TRBV7-9,TRBJ1-2,-,CASSLNRLNYGYTF,TGTGCCAGCAGCTTAAACAGACTTAACTATGGCTACACCTTC
-,14,TRBV7-9,TRBJ2-4,once,CASSLKGSKNIQYF,TGTGCCAGCAGCTTAAAGGGGTCCAAAAACATTCAGTACTTC
TRBD1,16,TRBV2,TRBJ2-5,-,CASRDWDRGSGETQYF,TGTGCCAGCAGAGACTGGGACAGGGGGAGCGGAGAGACCCAGTACTTC
TRBD1,11,TRBV6-5,TRBJ2-7,-,CASSFGQVQYF,TGTGCCAGCAGTTTTGGACAGGTTCAGTACTTC
-,11,TRBV6-6,TRBJ2-7,-,CASRGAYEQYF,TGTGCGTCGAGGGGAGCCTACGAGCAGTACTTC
-,13,TRBV10-1,TRBJ2-1,-,CASSQRAGNEQFF,TGCGCCAGCAGCCAAAGGGCCGGAAATGAGCAGTTCTTC
-,15,TRBV19,TRBJ2-3,-,CASSKGAGVGDTQYF,TGTGCCAGTAGTAAAGGGGCAGGGGTAGGAGATACGCAGTATTTT
TRBD2,19,TRBV11-2,TRBJ2-5,-,CASSSIPVALAGGGETQYF,TGTGCCAGCAGCTCAATACCCGTGGCGCTAGCGGGAGGCGGAGAGACCCAGTACTTC
-,14,TRBV7-7,TRBJ1-4,-,CASSSGWGSEKLFF,TGTGCTAGCAGTTCAGGGTGGGGAAGTGAAAAACTGTTTTTT
-,15,TRBV5-1,TRBJ2-7,-,CASSLNTDTSYEQYF,TGCGCCAGCAGCTTGAACACAGACACTTCCTACGAGCAGTACTTC
TRBD2,15,TRBV4-3,TRBJ2-7,-,CASSQVSGRAYEQYF,TGCGCCAGCAGCCAAGTTAGCGGGAGGGCCTACGAGCAGTACTTC
TRBD1,15,TRBV2,TRBJ1-5,few,CASRGTGVSNQPQHF,TGTGCCAGCAGAGGGACAGGGGTTAGCAATCAGCCCCAGCATTTT
-,14,TRBV28,TRBJ1-2,-,CASIAHGRVFGYTF,TGTGCCAGCATTGCTCACGGCAGGGTGTTCGGCTACACCTTC
TRBD1,15,TRBV11-2,TRBJ1-2,-,CASSPTFRQGYGYTF,TGTGCCAGCAGCCCAACCTTTCGACAGGGGTATGGCTACACCTTC
TRBD1,15,TRBV6-1,TRBJ1-3,-,CASSTGQTSGNTIYF,TGTGCCAGCAGTACGGGACAGACCTCTGGAAACACCATATATTTT
-,13,TRBV6-5,TRBJ2-5,-,CASSPVRRETQYF,TGTGCCAGCAGTCCTGTCAGGAGGGAGACCCAGTACTTC